The entry below describes one TCR beta chain. Antigen unknown. The entry originates in a study of human T cells and chemical hapten exposure. Overall study results and limits: Patch test score rose with PT1 expanded TCR count, significant at thresholds 8, 16 and 32, not 4. DPC sensitization produced no change in TCRs with frequency above 1 in 1000.

Per germline, CDR1 DFQATT and CDR2 SNEGSKA (reference sequence). The V gene end was trimmed by 4 bases and the J gene end by 4 bases; junction bases not matched to a gene: 9. This CDR3 is built from 15 residues. Methods used by the authors: Sequenced samples showed a median of approximately 100,000 TCRs each, with counts running from around 20,000 to 690,000. Using its own MiXCR run on the RACE reads, TCRdb lists one record per CDR3 protein. The V and J calls here are based on TCRdb, not the publication. The repertoire holds just over 350,000 distinct CDR3 sequences, with just under 6.5% as singletons. As to time point: patch test 2, 6 weeks after DPC sensitization. Treatment denoted: therapeutic diphenylcyclopropenone sensitization with weekly scalp DPC. Staff drew blood before applying each patch test.

The genes are TRBV20-1 and TRBJ2-7, with 11 bases matching TRBD2. The sequenced sample was whole blood, obtained in connection with sensitization to the hapten diphenylcyclopropenone (DPC). The TCR sequence derives from a woman aged 18-29 years with alopecia areata. Some clones in this sample may be carry-over from other donors' samples. The CDR3 loop is CSAISRLAGGYEQYF. The CDR3 nucleotides read TGCAGTGCTATTTCGCGGCTAGCGGGGGGATACGAGCAGTACTTC.